Listed below are T cell receptor beta chains from one sample, sequenced in a study of STAT5B mutations in CD4+ large granular lymphocyte leukemia. TCRdb's copy holds only in-frame clones and misses some; the assay was immunoSEQ multiplex PCR. The sample shows 37,000 or so clones, about 85% of them seen only once. The source material was CD4+ T cells from blood buffy coats. Every receptor here comes from a human donor in good health. Both conserved end residues are part of each CDR3. Each record gives: V gene, J gene, D gene, clone size, CDR3 protein, CDR3 DNA. A D gene is named only where the DNA matches it firmly. Not every row has a clone size; where given, it reads once, few, many or a size class.

V gene: TRBV7-2
J gene: TRBJ2-1
D gene: .
clone size: once
CDR3 protein: CASSPRRDPYNEQFF
CDR3 DNA: TGTGCCAGCAGCCCCCGGCGGGACCCATACAATGAGCAGTTCTTC

V gene: TRBV19
J gene: TRBJ2-2
D gene: .
clone size: .
CDR3 protein: CASSLGHGGTNTGELFF
CDR3 DNA: TGTGCCAGTAGTCTCGGACACGGAGGGACGAACACCGGGGAGCTGTTTTTT

V gene: TRBV4-3
J gene: TRBJ1-1
D gene: TRBD1
clone size: .
CDR3 protein: CASSQDLRGQGAFRTEAFF
CDR3 DNA: TGCGCCAGCAGCCAAGATTTGCGGGGACAGGGGGCTTTTAGGACTGAAGCTTTCTTT

V gene: TRBV6-6
J gene: TRBJ2-1
D gene: .
clone size: .
CDR3 protein: CASTGRVSDNEQFF
CDR3 DNA: TGTGCCAGCACTGGCAGGGTATCGGACAATGAGCAGTTCTTC

V gene: TRBV6-1
J gene: TRBJ2-7
D gene: .
clone size: .
CDR3 protein: CASSGGTELYEQYF
CDR3 DNA: TGTGCCAGCAGCGGGGGGACAGAGCTCTACGAGCAGTACTTC

V gene: TRBV10-3
J gene: TRBJ2-7
D gene: .
clone size: .
CDR3 protein: CAISESQTLYEQYF
CDR3 DNA: TGTGCCATCAGTGAGTCGCAGACCCTCTACGAGCAGTACTTC

V gene: TRBV6-6
J gene: TRBJ2-2
D gene: .
clone size: .
CDR3 protein: CASSQIGAGELFF
CDR3 DNA: TGTGCCAGCAGCCAAATAGGTGCCGGGGAGCTGTTTTTT

V gene: TRBV7-8
J gene: TRBJ2-5
D gene: .
clone size: .
CDR3 protein: CASSLRTDSQETQYF
CDR3 DNA: TGTGCCAGCAGCTTGCGGACAGACTCGCAAGAGACCCAGTACTTC

V gene: TRBV11-1
J gene: TRBJ2-7
D gene: TRBD1
clone size: .
CDR3 protein: CASSQDRVNEQYF
CDR3 DNA: TGTGCCAGCAGCCAGGACAGGGTCAACGAGCAGTACTTC

V gene: TRBV7-7
J gene: TRBJ2-1
D gene: .
clone size: .
CDR3 protein: CASSLGASGSNEQFF
CDR3 DNA: TGTGCCAGCAGCCTGGGCGCTAGTGGGAGCAATGAGCAGTTCTTC

V gene: TRBV6-1
J gene: TRBJ1-1
D gene: .
clone size: .
CDR3 protein: CASRHRENTEAFF
CDR3 DNA: TGTGCCAGCAGACACAGGGAGAACACTGAAGCTTTCTTT

V gene: TRBV6-5
J gene: TRBJ2-7
D gene: .
clone size: .
CDR3 protein: CASRSNRAREQYF
CDR3 DNA: TGTGCCAGCAGGTCGAACAGGGCTCGCGAGCAGTACTTC

V gene: TRBV28
J gene: TRBJ1-1
D gene: TRBD1
clone size: .
CDR3 protein: CASRDRVMNTEAFF
CDR3 DNA: TGTGCCAGCAGGGACAGGGTTATGAACACTGAAGCTTTCTTT

V gene: TRBV5-1
J gene: TRBJ1-1
D gene: TRBD1
clone size: .
CDR3 protein: CASSPNRGQTEAFF
CDR3 DNA: TGCGCCAGCAGCCCAAACAGGGGGCAAACTGAAGCTTTCTTT

V gene: TRBV19
J gene: TRBJ1-1
D gene: .
clone size: .
CDR3 protein: CASSIPPAGNTEAFF
CDR3 DNA: TGTGCCAGTAGTATACCTCCGGCGGGGAACACTGAAGCTTTCTTT

V gene: TRBV28
J gene: TRBJ1-2
D gene: .
clone size: .
CDR3 protein: CASSLPEGGYTF
CDR3 DNA: TGTGCCAGCAGTTTGCCGGAAGGCGGCTACACCTTC

V gene: TRBV6-1
J gene: TRBJ2-7
D gene: .
clone size: .
CDR3 protein: CASSWTGTRNEQYF
CDR3 DNA: TGTGCCAGCAGTTGGACAGGGACTAGGAACGAGCAGTACTTC

V gene: TRBV6-6
J gene: TRBJ2-3
D gene: .
clone size: .
CDR3 protein: CASSTAGGDRGDTQYF
CDR3 DNA: TGTGCCAGCAGCACCGCTGGGGGAGATCGAGGAGATACGCAGTATTTT

V gene: TRBV4-3
J gene: TRBJ1-1
D gene: .
clone size: .
CDR3 protein: CASSQVPMGTEAFF
CDR3 DNA: TGCGCCAGCAGCCAAGTTCCCATGGGCACTGAAGCTTTCTTT

V gene: TRBV5-1
J gene: TRBJ2-2
D gene: .
clone size: .
CDR3 protein: CASSWAGQFFTGELFF
CDR3 DNA: TGCGCCAGCAGCTGGGCGGGACAGTTCTTTACCGGGGAGCTGTTTTTT

V gene: TRBV10-3
J gene: TRBJ2-3
D gene: .
clone size: .
CDR3 protein: CAIRENGVDTQYF
CDR3 DNA: TGTGCCATCAGGGAAAACGGGGTAGATACGCAGTATTTT

V gene: TRBV15
J gene: TRBJ1-5
D gene: TRBD1
clone size: .
CDR3 protein: CATSYAGTDVYYSNQPQHF
CDR3 DNA: TGTGCCACCAGCTACGCCGGGACAGACGTCTATTATAGCAATCAGCCCCAGCATTTT

V gene: TRBV5-1
J gene: TRBJ2-7
D gene: .
clone size: .
CDR3 protein: CASSLDRARGEQYF
CDR3 DNA: TGCGCCAGCAGCTTGGACAGGGCCCGGGGCGAGCAGTACTTC

V gene: TRBV19
J gene: TRBJ1-3
D gene: .
clone size: .
CDR3 protein: CASRTLTGIGNTIYF
CDR3 DNA: TGTGCCAGTCGTACCCTCACAGGGATCGGAAACACCATATATTTT

V gene: TRBV5-1
J gene: TRBJ2-2
D gene: .
clone size: once
CDR3 protein: CASSRDGSNTGELFF
CDR3 DNA: TGCGCCAGCAGCCGGGATGGATCGAACACCGGGGAGCTGTTTTTT

V gene: TRBV18
J gene: TRBJ1-4
D gene: .
clone size: once
CDR3 protein: CASSPNAGQEKLFF
CDR3 DNA: TGTGCCAGCTCACCCAATGCCGGGCAGGAAAAACTGTTTTTT

V gene: TRBV5-4
J gene: TRBJ2-7
D gene: .
clone size: .
CDR3 protein: CASSLGGGDAYEQYF
CDR3 DNA: TGTGCCAGCAGCTTGGGAGGGGGGGATGCCTACGAGCAGTACTTC

V gene: TRBV5-4
J gene: TRBJ2-7
D gene: .
clone size: .
CDR3 protein: CASSTTGNEQYF
CDR3 DNA: TGTGCCAGCAGCACAACAGGGAACGAGCAGTACTTC

V gene: TRBV19
J gene: TRBJ1-5
D gene: .
clone size: .
CDR3 protein: CASSSTARGQPQHF
CDR3 DNA: TGTGCCAGTAGTTCGACAGCCCGGGGTCAGCCCCAGCATTTT

V gene: TRBV27
J gene: TRBJ1-1
D gene: .
clone size: .
CDR3 protein: CASSITRNTEAFF
CDR3 DNA: TGTGCCAGCAGTATCACACGAAACACTGAAGCTTTCTTT

V gene: TRBV9
J gene: TRBJ2-2
D gene: .
clone size: .
CDR3 protein: CASNREYTGELFF
CDR3 DNA: TGTGCCAGCAACCGGGAGTACACCGGGGAGCTGTTTTTT

V gene: TRBV28
J gene: TRBJ1-4
D gene: .
clone size: .
CDR3 protein: CASSLTSLANEKLFF
CDR3 DNA: TGTGCCAGCAGTTTAACGAGTTTAGCTAATGAAAAACTGTTTTTT

V gene: TRBV5-1
J gene: TRBJ2-7
D gene: .
clone size: .
CDR3 protein: CASSFLDAYEQYF
CDR3 DNA: TGCGCCAGCAGCTTCTTAGATGCCTACGAGCAGTACTTC

V gene: TRBV6-5
J gene: TRBJ1-1
D gene: .
clone size: .
CDR3 protein: CASSFQGGAEAFF
CDR3 DNA: TGTGCCAGCAGTTTCCAGGGTGGGGCTGAAGCTTTCTTT

V gene: TRBV4-3
J gene: TRBJ1-1
D gene: .
clone size: .
CDR3 protein: CASSLGAFMNTEAFF
CDR3 DNA: TGCGCCAGCAGCCTCGGGGCCTTCATGAACACTGAAGCTTTCTTT

V gene: TRBV28
J gene: TRBJ2-5
D gene: .
clone size: .
CDR3 protein: CASSSPGGRGGETQYF
CDR3 DNA: TGTGCCAGCAGTTCCCCTGGCGGGAGAGGGGGAGAGACCCAGTACTTC

V gene: TRBV9
J gene: TRBJ2-3
D gene: TRBD2
clone size: .
CDR3 protein: CASSVTGGTRKDTQYF
CDR3 DNA: TGTGCCAGCAGCGTTACTGGGGGGACTAGGAAGGATACGCAGTATTTT

V gene: TRBV5-6
J gene: TRBJ2-7
D gene: .
clone size: few
CDR3 protein: CASSMVVASRASYEQYF
CDR3 DNA: TGTGCCAGCAGCATGGTGGTTGCTAGCAGGGCCTCCTACGAGCAGTACTTC

V gene: TRBV9
J gene: TRBJ2-7
D gene: TRBD1
clone size: .
CDR3 protein: CASSQRGQGVEQYF
CDR3 DNA: TGTGCCAGCAGCCAGCGGGGACAGGGGGTCGAGCAGTACTTC

V gene: TRBV19
J gene: TRBJ1-1
D gene: .
clone size: .
CDR3 protein: CASTLHMNTEAFF
CDR3 DNA: TGTGCCAGTACCCTACATATGAACACTGAAGCTTTCTTT

V gene: TRBV19
J gene: TRBJ2-1
D gene: .
clone size: .
CDR3 protein: CASSMQAESSYNEQFF
CDR3 DNA: TGTGCCAGTAGTATGCAAGCGGAGAGCTCCTACAATGAGCAGTTCTTC

V gene: TRBV4-3
J gene: TRBJ2-2
D gene: .
clone size: .
CDR3 protein: CASSQIPASSTGELFF
CDR3 DNA: TGCGCCAGCAGCCAAATACCGGCGTCGAGCACCGGGGAGCTGTTTTTT

V gene: TRBV28
J gene: TRBJ2-1
D gene: .
clone size: .
CDR3 protein: CASSALLSGGLGNEQFF
CDR3 DNA: TGTGCCAGCAGCGCCCTTTTGTCCGGGGGTCTCGGCAATGAGCAGTTCTTC

V gene: TRBV6-5
J gene: TRBJ1-2
D gene: .
clone size: .
CDR3 protein: CASSNNKYYGYTF
CDR3 DNA: TGTGCCAGCAGCAACAATAAATACTATGGCTACACCTTC

V gene: TRBV18
J gene: TRBJ1-2
D gene: .
clone size: .
CDR3 protein: CASSPQGDYGYTF
CDR3 DNA: TGTGCCAGCTCACCGCAGGGTGACTATGGCTACACCTTC

V gene: TRBV11-3
J gene: TRBJ2-5
D gene: .
clone size: .
CDR3 protein: CASSLGHQETQYF
CDR3 DNA: TGTGCCAGCAGCTTAGGCCACCAAGAGACCCAGTACTTC

V gene: TRBV2
J gene: TRBJ2-7
D gene: .
clone size: .
CDR3 protein: CASSLANEQYF
CDR3 DNA: TGTGCCAGCAGTCTTGCGAACGAGCAGTACTTC

V gene: TRBV6-8
J gene: TRBJ2-7
D gene: .
clone size: .
CDR3 protein: CASSPGTPTYEQYF
CDR3 DNA: TGTGCCAGCAGTCCCGGGACTCCCACCTACGAGCAGTACTTC

V gene: TRBV7-2
J gene: TRBJ2-7
D gene: .
clone size: .
CDR3 protein: CASSLIDREQYF
CDR3 DNA: TGTGCCAGCAGCTTAATCGACAGAGAGCAGTACTTC

V gene: TRBV6-1
J gene: TRBJ2-7
D gene: TRBD1
clone size: few
CDR3 protein: CASSTPRGSYEQYF
CDR3 DNA: TGTGCCAGCAGTACCCCCAGGGGGTCCTACGAGCAGTACTTC

V gene: TRBV15
J gene: TRBJ2-1
D gene: .
clone size: .
CDR3 protein: CATSNLQGYNEQFF
CDR3 DNA: TGTGCCACCAGCAACTTACAGGGTTACAATGAGCAGTTCTTC

V gene: TRBV10-3
J gene: TRBJ2-3
D gene: .
clone size: .
CDR3 protein: CAIGEEFTDTQYF
CDR3 DNA: TGTGCCATCGGGGAGGAGTTTACAGATACGCAGTATTTT

V gene: TRBV14
J gene: TRBJ2-7
D gene: .
clone size: .
CDR3 protein: CASSLVGGRYEQYF
CDR3 DNA: TGTGCCAGCAGCCTTGTGGGGGGAAGGTACGAGCAGTACTTC

V gene: TRBV28
J gene: TRBJ2-7
D gene: .
clone size: .
CDR3 protein: CASSLSVNSYEQYF
CDR3 DNA: TGTGCCAGCAGTTTATCAGTGAACTCCTACGAGCAGTACTTC

V gene: TRBV6-6
J gene: TRBJ2-7
D gene: .
clone size: .
CDR3 protein: CASSYPGYEQYF
CDR3 DNA: TGTGCCAGCAGTTATCCAGGGTACGAGCAGTACTTC

V gene: TRBV9
J gene: TRBJ1-5
D gene: .
clone size: .
CDR3 protein: CASSLGTLGNQPQHF
CDR3 DNA: TGTGCCAGCAGCCTCGGAACCCTGGGCAATCAGCCCCAGCATTTT

V gene: TRBV2
J gene: TRBJ2-3
D gene: .
clone size: .
CDR3 protein: CASSPRARSTDTQYF
CDR3 DNA: TGTGCCAGCAGCCCCCGGGCCCGGAGCACAGATACGCAGTATTTT

V gene: TRBV18
J gene: TRBJ2-7
D gene: .
clone size: .
CDR3 protein: CASSTAGTGGKLAGAYEQYF
CDR3 DNA: TGTGCCAGCTCCACGGCAGGGACAGGGGGCAAACTAGCGGGGGCCTACGAGCAGTACTTC

V gene: TRBV18
J gene: TRBJ2-1
D gene: TRBD2
clone size: once
CDR3 protein: CASSPLGAGGPNEQFF
CDR3 DNA: TGTGCCAGCTCCCCCCTGGGGGCGGGAGGGCCAAATGAGCAGTTCTTC